The next 21 T cell receptor beta chains were all read from a single sample in a study of blood T cell repertoires in COVID-19. Repertoires were generated with immunoSEQ multiplex PCR, while TCRdb's copy carries only in-frame clones and drops some. The sample lists about 120,000 clones; 79% were seen once. The sample consisted of peripheral blood. The receptor set was obtained from a woman older than 75 with acute or convalescent COVID-19.

This clone was counted a few times. The CDR3 DNA reads as TGTGCCAGCAGCCCCCGGACTGCAACTAATGAAAAACTGTTTTTT. Its protein product is CASSPRTATNEKLFF. The chain joins TRBV3-1 (or the pseudogene TRBV3-2) to TRBJ1-4, with D unclear. The CDR3 consists of 15 residues. Trimming cost V 4 bases and J 0 bases, with 9 bases left between them. The germline V gene has CDR1 LGHDT and CDR2 YNNKEL (reference sequence).

The CDR3 spells CASSEIGQGFNEKLFF. CDR3 coding DNA: TGTGCCAGCAGTGAAATTGGACAGGGCTTTAATGAAAAACTGTTTTTT. V usage is TRBV2 and J usage is TRBJ1-4; 8 bases align to TRBD1. CDR1 and CDR2 (germline): SNHLY, FYNNEI. V was clipped by 2 bases and J by 4 bases; unmatched bases: 6. There are 16 residues in the CDR3.

Only a few counts were recorded for this clone. The chain combines TRBV12-3 or TRBV12-4 with TRBJ2-5, with D perhaps TRBD1 (6 bases). Trimming stripped 4 bases from V and 4 bases from J, with 10 bases between. This CDR3 is 13 amino acids long. The CDR3 region has the DNA TGTGCCAGCAGTTCAGGCAGGGGAGAGACCCAGTACTTC. It translates to CASSSGRGETQYF.

J is TRBJ2-5 and V is TRBV18; 14 bases are a match to TRBD2. Germline V gene sequence: CDR1 KGHSH, CDR2 LQKENI. This CDR3 spans 16 amino acids. V shed 1 base, J shed 3 bases, and the junction held 1 base outside the gene matches. CDR3 sequence: CASSPRLAGGKETQYF. CDR3 nucleotide sequence: TGTGCCAGCTCACCACGACTAGCGGGAGGGAAAGAGACCCAGTACTTC.

The CDR3 here is CASSMGTGERNIQYF. The CDR3 bases are TGTGCCAGTAGTATGGGGACAGGGGAAAGAAACATTCAGTACTTC. The chain carries TRBV19 and TRBJ2-4; 10 bases are a match to TRBD1. Germline CDR1 LNHDA, CDR2 SQIVND (reference sequence). After removal of 3 bases from V and 6 bases from J, the junction contained 5 bases not matched to a gene. This CDR3 is 15 amino acids long. The full variable domain, with the rest looked up from reference TRBV19 and TRBJ2-4, is DGGITQSPKYLFRKEGQNVTLSCEQNLNHDAMYWYRQDPGQGLRLIYYSQIVNDFQKGDIAEGYSVSREKKESFPLTVTSAQKNPTAFYLCASSMGTGERNIQYFGAGTRLSVL.

The J gene is TRBJ2-3, the V gene TRBV7-3; maybe TRBD2 (6 bases). Trimming took 0 bases from V and 3 from J, leaving 10 bases between them. CDR3 size: 15 residues. From germline, CDR1 is SGHTA and CDR2 FQGTGA. The CDR3 spells CASSLTGGQTDTQYF. The CDR3 DNA reads TGTGCCAGCAGCTTAACGGGGGGTCAGACAGATACGCAGTATTTT.

This clone came up once. The rearrangement links TRBV4-2 to TRBJ2-7; 12 nucleotides agree with TRBD1. Germline lookup yields CDR1 LGHNA and CDR2 YNFKEQ. V lost 1 base and J lost 7; bases outside the gene matches: 2. CDR3 length equals 14 residues. The chain's CDR3 is CASSQGDRGREQYF. CDR3 DNA sequence: TGTGCCAGCAGCCAAGGGGACAGGGGGCGTGAGCAGTACTTC.

The chain couples TRBV6-1 to TRBJ2-1; 10 bases fit TRBD1. V lost 4 bases to trimming and J lost 7 bases; unmatched junction nucleotides: 10. The CDR3 spans 16 residues. Germline CDR1 and CDR2: MNHNS and SASEGT. This CDR3 reads CASSADMGQGKNEQFF. CDR3 sequence (DNA): TGTGCCAGCAGTGCAGATATGGGACAGGGGAAGAATGAGCAGTTCTTC.

J is TRBJ1-2 and V is TRBV5-4; D is perhaps TRBD1 (6 bases). CDR3 size: 13 residues. The germline V gene encodes CDR1 SGHNT and CDR2 YYREEE (reference sequence). V lost 4 bases and J 1 base, leaving 8 bases between the germline ends. DNA for the CDR3: TGTGCCAGCAGCGCGGACAGTAACTATGGCTACACCTTC. It specifies CASSADSNYGYTF.

The chain combines TRBV18 with TRBJ1-5; D possibly corresponds to TRBD1 (6 bases). Trimming stripped 3 bases from V and 1 base from J, with 13 bases between. This CDR3 is built from 16 residues. Looked up from germline, CDR1 is KGHSH and CDR2 is LQKENI. DNA of the CDR3: TGTGCCAGCTCACCCCGAGGGGGTGGAAGCAATCAGCCCCAGCATTTT. It codes for CASSPRGGGSNQPQHF.

This chain uses TRBV7-2 with TRBJ1-2, with 8 bases aligning to TRBD1. Unmatched junction bases numbered 5, after V lost 1 base and J lost 7 bases. The CDR3 loop spans 14 amino acids. From germline, CDR1 is SGHTA and CDR2 FQGNSA. Written as DNA, the CDR3 is TGTGCCAGCAGCTTAGGAGGGACAGGACGTGGCTACACCTTC. Encoded protein: CASSLGGTGRGYTF.

The chain joins TRBV7-2 to TRBJ1-5, with a possible D match to TRBD1 (5 bases). Trimming took off 0 bases at V and 8 bases at J, with 11 bases between the two ends. The CDR3 contains 14 residues. CDR1 and CDR2 from the germline V gene are SGHTA and FQGNSA. DNA for the CDR3: TGTGCCAGCAGCTTAGCGGGGGGAGGGGAGCCCCAGCATTTT. Protein sequence: CASSLAGGGEPQHF.

This chain uses TRBV11-2 with TRBJ2-1; 12 bases agree with TRBD2. Trimming removed 5 bases from V and 0 bases from J; junction bases left unmatched: 11. The CDR3 covers 19 residues. From germline, CDR1 is SGHAT and CDR2 FQNNGV. The CDR3: CASSPRLAGVLDSYNEQFF. CDR3 nucleotide sequence: TGTGCCAGCAGCCCCCGACTAGCGGGGGTCCTTGACTCCTACAATGAGCAGTTCTTC.

Worth noting for this clone: An end of the junction does not agree with germline; a read error may underlie this. The chain links TRBV6-1 to TRBJ2-7; D gene unclear. The germline V gene encodes CDR1 MNHNS and CDR2 SASEGT. There are 13 residues in the CDR3. The CDR3 spells CASSESGPYAQYF. In DNA, the CDR3 is TGTGCCAGCAGTGAAAGTGGCCCATACGCGCAGTACTTC.

The rearrangement links TRBV14 to TRBJ1-1, with D maybe TRBD1 (6 bases). The CDR3 sequence is 13 residues long. V was cut by 1 base and J by 7 bases, with 10 bases left in between. Germline CDR1 reads SGHDN; CDR2 reads FVKESK. CDR3 sequence (DNA): TGTGCCAGCAGCCAAGTTGTCAGGGGTGAAGCTTTCTTT. The encoded protein is CASSQVVRGEAFF. Drawing the rest from reference TRBV14 and TRBJ1-1, the complete variable domain is EAGVTQFPSHSVIEKGQTVTLRCDPISGHDNLYWYRRVMGKEIKFLLHFVKESKQDESGMPNNRFLAERTGGTYSTLKVQPAELEDSGVYFCASSQVVRGEAFFGQGTRLTVV.

The chain links TRBV29-1 to TRBJ1-1; TRBD1 is a possible D gene (5 bases). This CDR3 spans 11 amino acids. Germline lookup yields CDR1 SQVTM and CDR2 ANQGSEA. Trimming left V 1 base short and J 7 bases short, with 7 bases between. As DNA, the CDR3 is TGCAGCGTTGAAGCGGACAATGAAGCTTTCTTT. It yields the protein CSVEADNEAFF.

The chain has TRBV9 and TRBJ1-2, with unresolved D. Germline V CDR1 and CDR2: SGDLS, YYNGEE. The CDR3 has 12 residues. The ends were cut back, 3 bases at V and 3 bases at J, with 6 bases in the middle. The CDR3 reads CASSDRDYGYTF. The CDR3 region has the DNA TGTGCCAGCAGCGACCGAGACTATGGCTACACCTTC.

In this sample, this clone turned up once. V and J are TRBV28 and TRBJ1-3; no clear D gene. This CDR3 region has 13 residues. The V gene's germline CDR1 is MDHEN and CDR2 SYDVKM. Between the trimmed V and J ends, which lost 7 bases and 4 bases, there was a span of 11 bases. The CDR3 DNA reads TGTGCCAGCATGGGCAGCCGGGGAAACACCATATATTTT. Its protein product is CASMGSRGNTIYF.

This clone was counted only a few times. The chain carries TRBV28 and TRBJ2-3; TRBD2 aligns across 12 bases. Per the germline V gene, CDR1 is MDHEN and CDR2 is SYDVKM. The CDR3 is made up of 17 amino acids. The V gene end was trimmed by 3 bases and the J gene end by 4 bases; junction bases not matched to a gene: 8. The CDR3 region has the DNA TGTGCCAGCAGTTTGGTCCTAGCGGGGGGGCTGCCAGATACGCAGTATTTT. This translates into CASSLVLAGGLPDTQYF.

The rearrangement joins TRBV29-1 to TRBJ2-3; 12 bases are a match to TRBD2. The CDR3 is made up of 15 amino acids. Germline V gene sequence: CDR1 SQVTM, CDR2 ANQGSEA. V lost 4 bases, J lost 6 bases, and 8 bases stayed unmatched. CDR3 nucleotide sequence: TGCAGCGTTGCCTCTAGCGGGGGGGCATCTGATACGCAGTATTTT. Encoded protein: CSVASSGGASDTQYF.

The genes are TRBV27 and TRBJ1-5; weak D call: TRBD1 (6 bases). The CDR3 has 15 residues. Between the trimmed V and J ends, which lost 6 bases and 7 bases, there was a span of 19 bases. Germline V lookup: CDR1 MNHEY, CDR2 SMNVEV (reference sequence). This chain's CDR3 is CASSLYPPRGQPQHF. The CDR3 coding sequence is TGTGCCAGCAGCCTATACCCTCCAAGGGGGCAGCCCCAGCATTTT.